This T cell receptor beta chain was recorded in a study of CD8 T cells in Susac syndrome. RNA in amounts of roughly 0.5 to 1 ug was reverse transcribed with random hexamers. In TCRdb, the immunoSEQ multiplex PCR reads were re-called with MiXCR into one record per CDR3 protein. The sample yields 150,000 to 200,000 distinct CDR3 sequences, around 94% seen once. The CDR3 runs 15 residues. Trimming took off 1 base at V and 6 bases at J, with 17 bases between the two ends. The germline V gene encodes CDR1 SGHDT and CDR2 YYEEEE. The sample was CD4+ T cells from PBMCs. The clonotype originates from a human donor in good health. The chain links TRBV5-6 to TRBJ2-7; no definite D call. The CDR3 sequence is CASSLSTVYLREQYF. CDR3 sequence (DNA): TGTGCCAGCAGCTTGTCTACGGTCTACCTCCGCGAGCAGTACTTC.